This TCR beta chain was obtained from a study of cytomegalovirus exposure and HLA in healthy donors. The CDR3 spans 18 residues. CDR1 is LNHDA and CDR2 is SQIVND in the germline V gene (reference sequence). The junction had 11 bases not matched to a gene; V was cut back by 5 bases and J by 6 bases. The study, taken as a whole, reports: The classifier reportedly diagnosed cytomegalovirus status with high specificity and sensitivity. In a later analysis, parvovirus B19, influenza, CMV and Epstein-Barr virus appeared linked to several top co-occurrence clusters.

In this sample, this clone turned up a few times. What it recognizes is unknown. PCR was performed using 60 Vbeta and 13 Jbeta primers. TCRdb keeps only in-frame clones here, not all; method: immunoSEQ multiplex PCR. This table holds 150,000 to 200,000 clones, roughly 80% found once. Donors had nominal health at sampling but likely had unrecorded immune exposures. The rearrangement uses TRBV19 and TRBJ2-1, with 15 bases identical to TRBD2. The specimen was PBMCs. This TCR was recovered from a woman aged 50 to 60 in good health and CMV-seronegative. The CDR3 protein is CASSPRRTSGGAFNEQFF. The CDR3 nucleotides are TGTGCCAGTAGTCCTCGCCGGACTAGCGGGGGGGCTTTCAATGAGCAGTTCTTC.